The present T cell receptor (beta chain) was sequenced within a study of T cell responses to AZD1222 COVID-19 vaccine. General study points: As reported, nearly half of all spike-specific TCRs target variant regions that are unmutated. Clonal diversity may have been underestimated in mostly white British donors. Vaccination with two AZD1222 doses was followed by a rise in Spike-specific TCR breadth and depth.

CDR1 is LGHDT, CDR2 YNNKEL, per germline (reference sequence). This CDR3 region has 14 residues. The germline V and J ends were trimmed by 4 bases and 0 bases, with 6 bases remaining between them. About this clone itself: No antigen is known for it.

TCRdb's copy holds only in-frame clones and misses some; the assay was immunoSEQ multiplex PCR. The table has about 120,000 clones, around nine tenths seen once. Material: peripheral blood, obtained 28 days after the second dose of the MenACWY control vaccine. This receptor was obtained from an adult who received the MenACWY meningococcal vaccine as a control. V and J are TRBV3-1 (or the pseudogene TRBV3-2) and TRBJ1-4; tentative D call: TRBD1 (5 bases). In DNA form, the CDR3 reads TGTGCCAGCAGCCGACAGTCAACTAATGAAAAACTGTTTTTT. This encodes CASSRQSTNEKLFF.